This is a list of T cell receptor beta chains from one sample in a study of blood T cell repertoires in COVID-19. Some clones are missing from TCRdb's copy, which holds only in-frame ones; the method was immunoSEQ multiplex PCR. Of tens of thousands of clones in the sample, approximately 80% are singletons; the top ten hold approximately 20%. Sequencing was carried out using peripheral blood. Receptors were obtained from a woman aged 70-85 years with acute or convalescent COVID-19. Each CDR3 is given with its conserved first and last residue. The order of the fields is V gene, D gene, J gene, clone size, CDR3 DNA, CDR3 protein. A D gene is named only where the DNA matches it firmly. For some rows the clone size is stated as once, few or many, or as a class when expanded; others skip it.

v_gene: TRBV6-2/TRBV6-3; d_gene: -; j_gene: TRBJ2-7; abundance: -; CDR3nt: TGTGCCAGCCGTTTGGGGGGTCCCTCCTACGAGCAGTACTTC; CDR3aa: CASRLGGPSYEQYF
v_gene: TRBV18; d_gene: -; j_gene: TRBJ1-2; abundance: -; CDR3nt: TGTGCCAGCTCACCACTAGGAGAATCTAACTATGGCTACACCTTC; CDR3aa: CASSPLGESNYGYTF
v_gene: TRBV7-9; d_gene: -; j_gene: TRBJ2-7; abundance: once; CDR3nt: TGTGCCAGCAGTCCACCGGGCGGGTACGAGCAGTACTTC; CDR3aa: CASSPPGGYEQYF
v_gene: TRBV6-1; d_gene: -; j_gene: TRBJ2-1; abundance: -; CDR3nt: TGTGCCAGCAGTGAGGGGGGGCGATCCCTTTACAATGAGCAGTTCTTC; CDR3aa: CASSEGGRSLYNEQFF
v_gene: TRBV5-4; d_gene: -; j_gene: TRBJ2-5; abundance: -; CDR3nt: TGTGCCAGCAGCTTGGGGTCGGTACAAGAGACCCAGTACTTC; CDR3aa: CASSLGSVQETQYF
v_gene: TRBV30; d_gene: -; j_gene: TRBJ2-1; abundance: -; CDR3nt: TGTGCCTGGAGGGAAGGGGGAGGGCCGAAAAATGAGCAGTTCTTC; CDR3aa: CAWREGGGPKNEQFF
v_gene: TRBV6-5; d_gene: TRBD1; j_gene: TRBJ1-4; abundance: -; CDR3nt: TGTGCCAGCACCCGTACAGGGGGCAATGAAAAACTGTTTTTT; CDR3aa: CASTRTGGNEKLFF
v_gene: TRBV5-6; d_gene: TRBD1; j_gene: TRBJ1-2; abundance: -; CDR3nt: TGTGCCAGCAGCTTGGCCATGACAGGGGGCGACTATGGCTACACCTTC; CDR3aa: CASSLAMTGGDYGYTF
v_gene: TRBV3-1/TRBV3-2; d_gene: TRBD1; j_gene: TRBJ2-2; abundance: -; CDR3nt: TGTGCCAGCAGCCGACGGGACAGGCAGTTCACCGGGGAGCTGTTTTTT; CDR3aa: CASSRRDRQFTGELFF
v_gene: TRBV5-4; d_gene: TRBD1; j_gene: TRBJ1-4; abundance: -; CDR3nt: TGTGCCAGCAGCCAAGGACAGGGACAAGAAAAACTGTTTTTT; CDR3aa: CASSQGQGQEKLFF
v_gene: TRBV30; d_gene: -; j_gene: TRBJ1-5; abundance: -; CDR3nt: TGTGCCTGGAGTGTATCAGGGAATCAGCCCCAGCATTTT; CDR3aa: CAWSVSGNQPQHF
v_gene: TRBV7-3; d_gene: -; j_gene: TRBJ2-3; abundance: -; CDR3nt: TGTGCCAGCAGCTTACAACCCGGGAACACAGATACGCAGTATTTT; CDR3aa: CASSLQPGNTDTQYF
v_gene: TRBV7-2; d_gene: -; j_gene: TRBJ2-1; abundance: once; CDR3nt: TGTGCCAGCAGCTTAGCGTCGGCAACAGGGCTTTACAATGAGCAGTTCTTC; CDR3aa: CASSLASATGLYNEQFF
v_gene: TRBV11-2; d_gene: TRBD2; j_gene: TRBJ2-5; abundance: -; CDR3nt: TGTGCCAGCCGCGGACTAGCGGGCCTTGAAGAGACCCAGTACTTC; CDR3aa: CASRGLAGLEETQYF
v_gene: TRBV27; d_gene: TRBD1; j_gene: TRBJ2-3; abundance: -; CDR3nt: TGTGCCAGCATCTCCCCGCGGACAGGGGGAACAGATACGCAGTATTTT; CDR3aa: CASISPRTGGTDTQYF
v_gene: TRBV28; d_gene: -; j_gene: TRBJ1-2; abundance: -; CDR3nt: TGTGCCAGCAGTTCTACCGGGAAGTCTGGCTACACCTTC; CDR3aa: CASSSTGKSGYTF
v_gene: TRBV7-9; d_gene: -; j_gene: TRBJ2-1; abundance: few; CDR3nt: TGTGCCAGCAGCTTACGGGGCGGGGAAGGAAGGATCCAGTTCTTC; CDR3aa: CASSLRGGEGRIQFF
v_gene: TRBV28; d_gene: TRBD1; j_gene: TRBJ1-2; abundance: -; CDR3nt: TGTGCCAGCAGTTTGACGGAACGGACAGGGACTCGTGGCTACACCTTC; CDR3aa: CASSLTERTGTRGYTF
v_gene: TRBV28; d_gene: TRBD1; j_gene: TRBJ2-7; abundance: once; CDR3nt: TGTGCCAGCAGTTCGCCATCCGGGACAGCCCGGTACGAGCAGTACTTC; CDR3aa: CASSSPSGTARYEQYF
v_gene: TRBV7-3; d_gene: TRBD1; j_gene: TRBJ1-2; abundance: -; CDR3nt: TGTGCCAGCAGCTTAGGGACAGGGGCAGACTATGGCTACACCTTC; CDR3aa: CASSLGTGADYGYTF
v_gene: TRBV5-1; d_gene: TRBD1; j_gene: TRBJ1-5; abundance: -; CDR3nt: TGCGCCAGCAGCTTGGATGGACAGGGGGCAAATCAGCCCCAGCATTTT; CDR3aa: CASSLDGQGANQPQHF
v_gene: TRBV5-1; d_gene: -; j_gene: TRBJ2-7; abundance: -; CDR3nt: TGCGCCAGCAGCCCTCGGGACTACGAGCAGTACTTC; CDR3aa: CASSPRDYEQYF
v_gene: TRBV9; d_gene: TRBD2; j_gene: TRBJ2-7; abundance: -; CDR3nt: TGTGCCAGCAGCGTAGGGCCTAGCGGGAGATTGGGCGAGCAGTACTTC; CDR3aa: CASSVGPSGRLGEQYF
v_gene: TRBV7-2; d_gene: TRBD2; j_gene: TRBJ2-1; abundance: -; CDR3nt: TGTGCCAGCAGCATTGCTAGCGGGAGATTGTCCCCCGCATTCTTC; CDR3aa: CASSIASGRLSPAFF
v_gene: TRBV7-9; d_gene: TRBD1; j_gene: TRBJ1-5; abundance: -; CDR3nt: TGTGCCAGCAGATCGGGACAGGGGCAGCCCCAGCATTTT; CDR3aa: CASRSGQGQPQHF
v_gene: TRBV12-3/TRBV12-4; d_gene: -; j_gene: TRBJ2-7; abundance: -; CDR3nt: TGTGCCAGCACCCAAAGGGGCTACGAGCAGTACTTC; CDR3aa: CASTQRGYEQYF
v_gene: TRBV11-1; d_gene: -; j_gene: TRBJ2-2; abundance: few; CDR3nt: TGTGCCAGCAGGCGGTCGAACACCGGGGAGCTGTTTTTT; CDR3aa: CASRRSNTGELFF
v_gene: TRBV19; d_gene: -; j_gene: TRBJ1-5; abundance: -; CDR3nt: TGTGCCAGTAGTATGTGGGAAGGGAGGAGCAATCAGCCCCAGCATTTT; CDR3aa: CASSMWEGRSNQPQHF
v_gene: TRBV27; d_gene: TRBD1; j_gene: TRBJ2-7; abundance: once; CDR3nt: TGTGCCAGCAGTTTATCTGGGACAGGGGGCGCATCCTACGAGCAGTACTTC; CDR3aa: CASSLSGTGGASYEQYF
v_gene: TRBV5-6; d_gene: -; j_gene: TRBJ1-5; abundance: once; CDR3nt: TGTGCCAGCAGCTTGATGTTGCAGGGAGGCTACCAGCCCCAGCATTTT; CDR3aa: CASSLMLQGGYQPQHF
v_gene: TRBV5-1; d_gene: TRBD1; j_gene: TRBJ2-1; abundance: -; CDR3nt: TGCGCCAGCAGCTTGGCTCCGGACAGGGGGGACAATGAGCAGTTCTTC; CDR3aa: CASSLAPDRGDNEQFF
v_gene: TRBV28; d_gene: -; j_gene: TRBJ1-4; abundance: -; CDR3nt: TGTGCCAGCAGTTTACTTTCCAGGGTAACTAATGAAAAACTGTTTTTT; CDR3aa: CASSLLSRVTNEKLFF
v_gene: TRBV10-1; d_gene: TRBD2; j_gene: TRBJ2-7; abundance: -; CDR3nt: TGCGCCAGCAGTGAGTCGGCCGGGAGGAAATCCTACGAGCAGTACTTC; CDR3aa: CASSESAGRKSYEQYF